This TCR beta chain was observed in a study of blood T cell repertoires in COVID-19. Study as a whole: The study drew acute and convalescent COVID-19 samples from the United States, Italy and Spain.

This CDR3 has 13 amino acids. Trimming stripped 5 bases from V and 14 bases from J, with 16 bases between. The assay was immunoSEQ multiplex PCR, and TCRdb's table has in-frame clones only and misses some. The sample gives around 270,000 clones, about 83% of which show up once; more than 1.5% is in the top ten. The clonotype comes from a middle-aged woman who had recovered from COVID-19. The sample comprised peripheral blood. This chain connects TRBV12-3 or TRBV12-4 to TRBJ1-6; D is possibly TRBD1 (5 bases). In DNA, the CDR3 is TGTGCCAGCAGTAGATCACAGGCGTCGGCCCTCCACTTT. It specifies CASSRSQASALHF.